These T cell receptor beta chains were read from a single sample in a study of blood T cell repertoires in COVID-19. Data came from immunoSEQ multiplex PCR; TCRdb stores just in-frame clones and leaves some out. In the table there are over 200,000 clones, 86% of which are singletons. The sample consisted of peripheral blood. These receptors were obtained from a man aged 25-45 years who had recovered from COVID-19. Each CDR3 is given with its conserved first and last residue. The order of the fields is V gene, clone size, J gene, D gene, CDR3 protein, CDR3 DNA. D genes are given only for firm matches. Clone size is given for some rows only: seen once, a few or many times, or a class if the clone is expanded.

v_call: TRBV30
clone_size: -
j_call: TRBJ1-1
d_call: -
cdr3_aa: CAWTGYSTEAFF
cdr3_nt: TGTGCCTGGACCGGGTATAGCACTGAAGCTTTCTTT

v_call: TRBV4-1
clone_size: -
j_call: TRBJ1-1
d_call: -
cdr3_aa: CASSQAGITEAFF
cdr3_nt: TGCGCCAGCAGCCAAGCGGGGATCACTGAAGCTTTCTTT

v_call: TRBV5-6
clone_size: -
j_call: TRBJ2-6
d_call: -
cdr3_aa: CASSPARQGPFSGANVLTF
cdr3_nt: TGTGCCAGCAGCCCCGCTCGGCAGGGGCCTTTCTCTGGGGCCAACGTCCTGACTTTC

v_call: TRBV7-8
clone_size: -
j_call: TRBJ1-1
d_call: -
cdr3_aa: CASSLANGVNTEAFF
cdr3_nt: TGTGCCAGCAGCTTAGCGAACGGAGTGAACACTGAAGCTTTCTTT

v_call: TRBV7-2
clone_size: -
j_call: TRBJ2-1
d_call: -
cdr3_aa: CASKDFSSYNEQFF
cdr3_nt: TGTGCCAGCAAGGACTTCAGCTCCTACAATGAGCAGTTCTTC

v_call: TRBV18
clone_size: -
j_call: TRBJ1-3
d_call: -
cdr3_aa: CASSPWDSSGNTIYF
cdr3_nt: TGTGCCAGCTCACCATGGGACTCATCTGGAAACACCATATATTTT

v_call: TRBV27
clone_size: -
j_call: TRBJ2-5
d_call: TRBD2
cdr3_aa: CASSFGPGTSGETQYF
cdr3_nt: TGTGCCAGCAGTTTTGGCCCCGGGACTAGCGGAGAGACCCAGTACTTC

v_call: TRBV2
clone_size: -
j_call: TRBJ1-2
d_call: -
cdr3_aa: CASSGRARGYTF
cdr3_nt: TGTGCCAGCAGTGGCAGGGCGCGTGGCTACACCTTC

v_call: TRBV5-4
clone_size: -
j_call: TRBJ1-2
d_call: TRBD1
cdr3_aa: CASSLGDRGFVGYTF
cdr3_nt: TGTGCCAGCAGCTTGGGGGACAGGGGTTTTGTGGGCTACACCTTC

v_call: TRBV6-6
clone_size: -
j_call: TRBJ2-5
d_call: -
cdr3_aa: CASSFPGETQYF
cdr3_nt: TGTGCCAGCAGTTTCCCCGGTGAGACCCAGTACTTC

v_call: TRBV10-3
clone_size: -
j_call: TRBJ2-5
d_call: TRBD2
cdr3_aa: CAISRSGGPPGETQYF
cdr3_nt: TGTGCCATCAGCCGTAGCGGGGGGCCCCCCGGAGAGACCCAGTACTTC

v_call: TRBV29-1
clone_size: -
j_call: TRBJ1-1
d_call: -
cdr3_aa: CSVEEGGYTEAFF
cdr3_nt: TGCAGCGTTGAAGAGGGGGGATACACTGAAGCTTTCTTT

v_call: TRBV10-1
clone_size: -
j_call: TRBJ1-5
d_call: -
cdr3_aa: CASSEAGAADQPQHF
cdr3_nt: TGCGCCAGCAGTGAGGCAGGGGCCGCCGATCAGCCCCAGCATTTT

v_call: TRBV13
clone_size: -
j_call: TRBJ2-1
d_call: -
cdr3_aa: CASSSRVSDEQFF
cdr3_nt: TGTGCCAGCAGCTCCCGGGTTTCGGATGAGCAGTTCTTC

v_call: TRBV27
clone_size: -
j_call: TRBJ1-2
d_call: -
cdr3_aa: CASSSGANYGYTF
cdr3_nt: TGTGCCAGCAGTTCAGGGGCTAACTATGGCTACACCTTC

v_call: TRBV5-4
clone_size: -
j_call: TRBJ1-5
d_call: -
cdr3_aa: CASSRGVGQPQHF
cdr3_nt: TGTGCCAGCAGCCGCGGGGTAGGTCAGCCCCAGCATTTT

v_call: TRBV4-2
clone_size: few
j_call: TRBJ2-5
d_call: -
cdr3_aa: CASSPTSSAQETQYF
cdr3_nt: TGTGCCAGCAGCCCCACTAGTAGCGCGCAAGAGACCCAGTACTTC

v_call: TRBV5-1
clone_size: -
j_call: TRBJ2-5
d_call: -
cdr3_aa: CASSLPGSQYF
cdr3_nt: TGCGCCAGCAGCTTACCAGGCTCCCAGTACTTC

v_call: TRBV14
clone_size: -
j_call: TRBJ2-1
d_call: TRBD1
cdr3_aa: CASSADRGNEQFF
cdr3_nt: TGTGCCAGCAGCGCGGACAGGGGCAATGAGCAGTTCTTC

v_call: TRBV3-1/TRBV3-2
clone_size: -
j_call: TRBJ2-1
d_call: -
cdr3_aa: CASSQDYSYNEQFF
cdr3_nt: TGTGCCAGCAGCCAAGATTACAGCTACAATGAGCAGTTCTTC

v_call: TRBV3-1/TRBV3-2
clone_size: -
j_call: TRBJ1-2
d_call: -
cdr3_aa: CASSRTGGYGYTF
cdr3_nt: TGTGCCAGCAGCCGTACCGGGGGCTATGGCTACACCTTC

v_call: TRBV7-9
clone_size: -
j_call: TRBJ1-1
d_call: -
cdr3_aa: CASSFGGNTEAFF
cdr3_nt: TGTGCCAGCAGCTTCGGGGGAAACACTGAAGCTTTCTTT

v_call: TRBV5-1
clone_size: -
j_call: TRBJ2-1
d_call: TRBD2
cdr3_aa: CASSSGLAVLAVYEQFF
cdr3_nt: TGCGCCAGCAGCTCCGGACTAGCGGTCCTGGCCGTCTATGAGCAGTTCTTC

v_call: TRBV9
clone_size: -
j_call: TRBJ1-5
d_call: -
cdr3_aa: CASSVGREGHQHF
cdr3_nt: TGTGCCAGCAGCGTAGGCCGGGAAGGTCATCAGCATTTT

v_call: TRBV5-1
clone_size: -
j_call: TRBJ2-7
d_call: TRBD1
cdr3_aa: CASSRISGQVYYEQYF
cdr3_nt: TGCGCCAGCAGCAGAATATCGGGACAGGTGTACTACGAGCAGTACTTC

v_call: TRBV2
clone_size: -
j_call: TRBJ2-2
d_call: -
cdr3_aa: CASQVGGAGELFF
cdr3_nt: TGTGCCAGCCAAGTCGGGGGTGCCGGGGAGCTGTTTTTT

v_call: TRBV7-2
clone_size: -
j_call: TRBJ2-7
d_call: TRBD1
cdr3_aa: CASRPGQGVYEQYF
cdr3_nt: TGTGCCAGCAGACCGGGACAGGGTGTCTACGAGCAGTACTTC

v_call: TRBV5-1
clone_size: -
j_call: TRBJ2-7
d_call: -
cdr3_aa: CASALVGGTYEQYF
cdr3_nt: TGCGCCAGCGCCTTGGTAGGGGGTACCTACGAGCAGTACTTC

v_call: TRBV7-9
clone_size: -
j_call: TRBJ2-7
d_call: TRBD1
cdr3_aa: CASSLAWTGMVHEQYF
cdr3_nt: TGTGCCAGCAGCTTAGCCTGGACAGGGATGGTGCACGAGCAGTACTTC

v_call: TRBV12-3/TRBV12-4
clone_size: -
j_call: TRBJ2-7
d_call: -
cdr3_aa: CASSPGATYEQYF
cdr3_nt: TGTGCCAGCAGCCCAGGGGCCACCTACGAGCAGTACTTC

v_call: TRBV6-9
clone_size: -
j_call: TRBJ1-5
d_call: -
cdr3_aa: CASSYSFGLQHF
cdr3_nt: TGTGCCAGCAGTTATAGTTTCGGACTGCAGCATTTT

v_call: TRBV4-1
clone_size: -
j_call: TRBJ2-5
d_call: -
cdr3_aa: CASSQEPPPQQGWQETQYF
cdr3_nt: TGCGCCAGCAGCCAAGAACCCCCTCCTCAGCAGGGGTGGCAAGAGACCCAGTACTTC

v_call: TRBV5-1
clone_size: -
j_call: TRBJ2-7
d_call: -
cdr3_aa: CASSFQGNYEQYF
cdr3_nt: TGCGCCAGCTCTTTCCAGGGAAACTACGAGCAGTACTTC

v_call: TRBV19
clone_size: once
j_call: TRBJ1-2
d_call: TRBD1
cdr3_aa: CASSIRDRGHGYTF
cdr3_nt: TGTGCCAGTAGTATCCGGGACAGGGGGCATGGCTACACCTTC

v_call: TRBV5-4
clone_size: once
j_call: TRBJ1-1
d_call: TRBD1
cdr3_aa: CASSLNRGTEAFF
cdr3_nt: TGTGCCAGCAGCTTAAACAGGGGAACTGAAGCTTTCTTT

v_call: TRBV6-5
clone_size: -
j_call: TRBJ1-1
d_call: -
cdr3_aa: CASSKQGPRNTEAFF
cdr3_nt: TGTGCCAGCAGCAAACAGGGACCCCGGAACACTGAAGCTTTCTTT

v_call: TRBV6-5
clone_size: -
j_call: TRBJ1-4
d_call: -
cdr3_aa: CASSYSIGGEDEKLFF
cdr3_nt: TGTGCCAGCAGTTACTCGATAGGGGGTGAAGATGAAAAACTGTTTTTT

v_call: TRBV4-1
clone_size: -
j_call: TRBJ1-4
d_call: TRBD1
cdr3_aa: CASSQGTGGMGEKLFF
cdr3_nt: TGCGCCAGCAGTCAGGGGACAGGCGGGATGGGTGAAAAACTGTTTTTT

v_call: TRBV15
clone_size: -
j_call: TRBJ1-2
d_call: -
cdr3_aa: CATSRDRGYTF
cdr3_nt: TGTGCCACCAGCAGAGATCGTGGCTACACCTTC

v_call: TRBV30
clone_size: -
j_call: TRBJ1-4
d_call: TRBD1
cdr3_aa: CACDGQGARGEKLFF
cdr3_nt: TGTGCCTGTGATGGACAGGGGGCGCGGGGTGAAAAACTGTTTTTT